The entry below gives a single TCR beta chain sequence along with its context. CFSE-labeled responder cells (about 200,000) were plated with about 200,000 irradiated, violet-dye-labeled stimulator cells. The record originates from a study of graft-versus-host responses after intestinal transplantation. V lost 5 bases and J 4 bases, leaving 13 bases between the germline ends. Germline V gene lookup returns CDR1 SGHNT and CDR2 YENEEA. The CDR3 is 14 residues long. The assay was immunoSEQ multiplex PCR, and TCRdb's table has in-frame clones only and misses some. The sample consists of 23,000 or so clones, about a third of them appearing once.

The chain carries TRBV11-3 and TRBJ2-3; D possibly corresponds to TRBD1 (5 bases). Sequencing used alloreactive CD8+ T cells from a mixed lymphocyte reaction culture, obtained before intestinal transplant. The subset was: CFSE-low proliferating T cells sorted from roughly 6-day pre-transplant mixed lymphocyte reaction (GvH or HvG direction). This sequence originates from a human patient who received an intestinal transplant. CDR3 bases: TGTGCCAGCAGCCTGCATGGGGCGGCAGATACGCAGTATTTT. Translating gives CASSLHGAADTQYF.